What follows are 9 T cell receptor beta chains derived from one specimen sequenced in a study of control samples from healthy donors and cancer patients. Using immunoSEQ multiplex PCR, the repertoire was profiled, and TCRdb retains in-frame clones only, with some absent. The sample holds about 110,000 clones; approximately 88% are singletons and the top ten take around 3.5%. Material for sequencing was PBMCs. These receptors were obtained from a woman aged 55-70 years with lung cancer.

The CDR3 here is CASSGGVGMNYGYTF. The CDR3 DNA sequence: TGTGCCAGCAGCGGTGGGGTAGGGATGAACTATGGCTACACCTTC. This chain connects TRBV14 to TRBJ1-2; D call uncertain. CDR1 is SGHDN and CDR2 is FVKESK in the germline V gene. The CDR3 length is 15 residues. The germline V and J ends were trimmed by 5 bases and 2 bases, with 15 bases remaining between them.

The chain uses TRBV9 and TRBJ2-1, with 7 bases lining up with TRBD1. V lost 1 base and J lost 8; bases outside the gene matches: 9. CDR3 length: 15 residues. Germline CDR1 and CDR2: SGDLS and YYNGEE. As DNA, the CDR3 is TGTGCCAGCAGCGTATTACAGGGGTGGTTGGATGAGCAGTTCTTC. This sequence encodes CASSVLQGWLDEQFF.

The CDR3 DNA reads TGTGCCAGCAGTGGTTCGACAGGGGGCTATGGCTACACCTTC. Its protein product is CASSGSTGGYGYTF. The genes are TRBV25-1 and TRBJ1-2; TRBD1 agrees at 9 bases. J lost 4 bases, V lost 4 bases, and 4 bases had no gene match. Germline CDR1 is MGHDK and CDR2 is SYGVNS. This CDR3 spans 14 amino acids.

The sample holds one count of this clone. The rearrangement joins TRBV21-1 to TRBJ2-1. TRBV21-1 constitutes a pseudogene. The CDR3 is 14 residues long. For the CDR3, the DNA is TGTGCCAGCAGCAACGGCAGCTCCTACAATGAGCAGTTCTTC. It yields the protein CASSNGSSYNEQFF.

V and J are TRBV19 and TRBJ2-7; D uncertain. With 5 bases removed from V and 0 bases from J, the gap between germline ends came to 14 bases. CDR1 and CDR2 (germline): LNHDA, SQIVND (reference sequence). The CDR3 covers 15 residues. The CDR3 region has the DNA TGTGCCAGTAGTCCTTTATATACTCGCTCCTACGAGCAGTACTTC. Protein sequence: CASSPLYTRSYEQYF.

The gene calls are TRBV6-6 and TRBJ1-1; D gene ambiguous. In germline, CDR1 is MNHNY, CDR2 SVGAGI (reference sequence). The CDR3 is made up of 16 amino acids. V lost 5 bases and J 0 bases, leaving 16 bases between the germline ends. The CDR3 spells CASSNPVIGVNTEAFF. CDR3 nucleotide sequence: TGTGCCAGCAGTAACCCAGTTATTGGGGTGAACACTGAAGCTTTCTTT.

V gene TRBV11-2 combines with J gene TRBJ2-3, with 9 bases fitting TRBD1. With 5 bases clipped from V and 5 bases from J, the junction kept 8 bases outside the gene matches. CDR1 SGHAT and CDR2 FQNNGV come from the germline V gene. The length of the CDR3 is 15 residues. CDR3 DNA sequence: TGTGCCAGCAGCCGCGAGGGACAGGGTGGAGATACGCAGTATTTT. It codes for CASSREGQGGDTQYF.

This chain links TRBV30 with TRBJ1-1; a weak D match, TRBD1 (5 bases). CDR1 GTSNPN and CDR2 SVGIG come from the germline V gene (reference sequence). Between the trimmed V and J ends, which lost 0 bases and 4 bases, there was a span of 12 bases. CDR3 length: 14 residues. CDR3 loop: CAWSVNSGGTEAFF. In DNA form, the CDR3 reads TGTGCCTGGAGTGTCAACAGCGGGGGCACTGAAGCTTTCTTT. Full variable domain (rest looked up from reference TRBV30 and TRBJ1-1): SQTIHQWPATLVQPVGSPLSLECTVEGTSNPNLYWYRQAAGRGLQLLFYSVGIGQISSEVPQNLSASRPQDRQFILSSKKLLLSDSGFYLCAWSVNSGGTEAFFGQGTRLTVV.

CDR3 amino acids: CASSFEVSGNTIYF. The CDR3, as DNA: TGTGCCAGCAGTTTCGAAGTCTCTGGAAACACCATATATTTT. The V call is TRBV28, the J call TRBJ1-3; the D is unclear. The CDR3 contains 14 residues. The germline V gene has CDR1 MDHEN and CDR2 SYDVKM. V was cut by 3 bases and J by 0 bases, with 6 bases left in between.